This T cell receptor beta chain was documented in a study (dated by TCRdb to about 2016). Worth noting for this clonotype: The antigen it recognizes is unknown. One base away there is no much larger clone; base qualities are not given. The size of this beta chain means little, since it is a stray read in a library made for alpha chains.

Relative to germline, V is 3 bases shorter and J is 3 bases shorter, with 15 bases between their ends. The CDR3 covers 14 residues, taking in both the cysteine and the phenylalanine. The read is trimmed to its CDR3 DNA, 42 bases read in frame from base 1. The germline V gene (reference sequence) sets CDR1 to DFQATT and CDR2 to SNEGSKA. The library was obtained by RT-PCR. Sequenced on an Illumina MiSeq. Starting from the raw public reads, TCRdb applied fastp trimming at Q25, assembled clones with MiXCR and retained in-frame beta chains. Every CDR3 protein is listed once, alongside the most common genes and DNA of its rows. For this sample there are about 6,000 distinct CDR3 sequences; approximately 89% appear just once. Roughly 8% of the sample lies in the top ten.

The material sequenced was memory CD4+ T cells from blood. The sequence is built from TRBV20-1 and TRBJ2-7; possibly the D gene is TRBD1, per 6 matching bases. The sequence derives from a female donor in good health, serving as a healthy control. The DNA reads TGCAGTGCTAGCCCAATTGACAGGCTCTACGAGCAGTACTTC. Its amino acids are CSASPIDRLYEQYF.